The rows below give T cell receptor beta chains drawn from one sample of a study of CD8+ T cells in alopecia areata. The method was immunoSEQ multiplex PCR; TCRdb's version includes in-frame clones alone and lacks a portion of them. The sample consists of about 120,000 clones, around three fifths of them appearing once. The sequencing used CD4+ T cells sorted from blood, collected at week 24, from a patient treated with tofacitinib. These receptors all come from a human donor with alopecia areata. Each CDR3 is given with its conserved first and last residue. The order of the fields is D gene, clone size, J gene, V gene, CDR3 DNA, CDR3 protein. D genes are given only for firm matches. Some rows mark clone size as missing; the rest say once, few, many or name a class of expanded clone.

TRBD2 | few | TRBJ2-5 | TRBV7-2 | TGTGCCAGCAGCTTAACTAGCGGAACCTCCTGGGAGACCCAGTACTTC | CASSLTSGTSWETQYF
TRBD1 | few | TRBJ1-2 | TRBV14 | TGTGCCAGCAGCCCTGGACAGGAAGATGGCTACACCTTC | CASSPGQEDGYTF
TRBD1 | - | TRBJ1-1 | TRBV7-8 | TGTGCCAGCAGCTGGGACAGGGGGCCTTTGATGAACACTGAAGCTTTCTTT | CASSWDRGPLMNTEAFF
TRBD1 | - | TRBJ2-7 | TRBV5-1 | TGCGCCAGCAGTTGGGACAGGGATGGGGAGCAGTACTTC | CASSWDRDGEQYF
- | few | TRBJ2-7 | TRBV4-2 | TGTGCCAGCAGCCAAGAACAGGTGACCTACGAGCAGTACTTC | CASSQEQVTYEQYF
- | - | TRBJ1-5 | TRBV2 | TGTGCCAGCAGTGAGCCAAATCAGCCCCAGCATTTT | CASSEPNQPQHF
TRBD2 | few | TRBJ2-3 | TRBV30 | TGTGCCTGCCACCCTCCTAGCGGCAGCACAGATACGCAGTATTTT | CACHPPSGSTDTQYF
- | - | TRBJ1-2 | TRBV9 | TGTGCCAGCAGCGTAACCTCCGGGGGGGGCTACACCTTC | CASSVTSGGGYTF
- | - | TRBJ1-1 | TRBV19 | TGTGCCAGTAGTATAAGGTATAAAGGGCGGATCAACACTGAAGCTTTCTTT | CASSIRYKGRINTEAFF
- | few | TRBJ1-1 | TRBV29-1 | TGCAGCGTTAAAATGTCAGGGAACACTGAAGCTTTCTTT | CSVKMSGNTEAFF
TRBD1 | once | TRBJ2-3 | TRBV30 | TGTGCCTGGGGGAGGACAGGGCACAGCACAGATACGCAGTATTTT | CAWGRTGHSTDTQYF
- | many | TRBJ2-2 | TRBV19 | TGTGCCAGTAATCTGAACACCGGGGAGCTGTTTTTT | CASNLNTGELFF
- | few | TRBJ1-2 | TRBV11-2 | TGTGCCAGCAGCTTATTTGAAGAGGTGGGCTACACCTTC | CASSLFEEVGYTF
- | - | TRBJ2-5 | TRBV15 | TGTGCCACCAGCAGGGGATCGGAGACCCAGTACTTC | CATSRGSETQYF
TRBD1 | - | TRBJ1-1 | TRBV11-1 | TGTGCCAGCAGCCCGAGGACAGGTGCGAACACTGAAGCTTTCTTT | CASSPRTGANTEAFF
- | - | TRBJ2-3 | TRBV6-5 | TGTGCCAGCAGTCACACAGATACGCAGTATTTT | CASSHTDTQYF
- | - | TRBJ2-5 | TRBV5-1 | TGCGCCAGCAGCTTGGTAGGACAAGGAGAGACCCAGTACTTC | CASSLVGQGETQYF
- | many | TRBJ2-1 | TRBV11-1 | TGTGCCACCGGGGGCTCCAGCTCCTACAATGAGCAGTTCTTC | CATGGSSSYNEQFF
- | - | TRBJ2-1 | TRBV5-1 | TGCGCCAGCAGCTTGATCCAGGGGACTGAGCAGTTCTTC | CASSLIQGTEQFF
- | - | TRBJ1-3 | TRBV2 | TGTGCCAGCAGTGAAGGACACCACTCTGGAAACACCATATATTTT | CASSEGHHSGNTIYF
- | - | TRBJ1-2 | TRBV12-5 | TGTGCTAGTGGTTTAATCAGGGATGGCTACACCTTC | CASGLIRDGYTF
- | - | TRBJ1-6 | TRBV30 | TGTGCCTGGAAGGGGGGAGGATATAATTCACCCCTCCACTTT | CAWKGGGYNSPLHF
- | - | TRBJ2-5 | TRBV25-1 | TGTGCCAGCAGTGCCCCCGGGGACCAGCAGGCCCAGTACTTC | CASSAPGDQQAQYF
- | few | TRBJ1-5 | TRBV6-5 | TGTGCCAGCAGTTCCCTGGTGGGTCAGCCCCAGCATTTT | CASSSLVGQPQHF
- | - | TRBJ1-1 | TRBV2 | TGTGCCAGCGCTCTATCATTTGAAGCTTTCTTT | CASALSFEAFF
- | few | TRBJ1-1 | TRBV29-1 | TGCAGCGTTACATCGGTGGGGACTGAAGCTTTCTTT | CSVTSVGTEAFF
TRBD1 | - | TRBJ2-3 | TRBV7-2 | TGTGCCAGCAGCTTTCAGGGGGCAGATACGCAGTATTTT | CASSFQGADTQYF
- | - | TRBJ2-7 | TRBV29-1 | TGCAGCGTTGAGCCCCTCGAGGGGGGGAGGAACGAGCAGTACTTC | CSVEPLEGGRNEQYF
- | - | TRBJ2-7 | TRBV7-2 | TGTGCCAGCAGCCCAGATTACGAGCAGTACTTC | CASSPDYEQYF
- | - | TRBJ2-2 | TRBV2 | TGTGCCAGCAGTGAAGCGGGGGGGAACACCGGGGAGCTGTTTTTT | CASSEAGGNTGELFF
- | - | TRBJ2-7 | TRBV6-5 | TGTGCCAGCAGTTACTCGTCGACACGAACCTACGAGCAGTACTTC | CASSYSSTRTYEQYF
TRBD2 | few | TRBJ2-3 | TRBV4-3 | TGCGCCAGCAGCCAGGGTACACCGGGACTAGACACAGATACGCAGTATTTT | CASSQGTPGLDTDTQYF
- | - | TRBJ2-7 | TRBV5-4 | TGTGCCAGCAGCTTCGATCGGTTAGGCCCTAACCGTAGGTGGGAGCAGTACTTC | CASSFDRLGPNRRWEQYF
TRBD1 | - | TRBJ2-7 | TRBV4-1 | TGCGCCAGCAGCCAAGGACAGGGAACCTACGAGCAGTACTTC | CASSQGQGTYEQYF
TRBD1 | - | TRBJ2-7 | TRBV2 | TGTGCCAGCAGTGGGGACAGCGGCGAGCAGTACTTC | CASSGDSGEQYF